This T cell receptor (beta chain) emerged from a study of T cell responses to AZD1222 COVID-19 vaccine. Study-wide findings and caveats: Only after the peak T cell response were repertoires sampled.

Of note for this clone: Antigen unknown.

Generated by immunoSEQ multiplex PCR, the TCRdb table keeps only in-frame clones and is missing some. The table has 80,000 or so clones, roughly 87% seen once. The CDR3 spans 13 residues. Trimming removed 0 bases from V and 0 bases from J, with 0 bases in between. CDR1 is SGHRS and CDR2 is YFSETQ in the germline V gene. The source material was peripheral blood, sampled on day 0 of AZD1222 vaccination. This TCR was recovered from an adult in good health. The V and J genes are TRBV5-1 and TRBJ1-4; D gene uncertain. For the CDR3, the DNA is TGCGCCAGCAGCTTGGCAACTAATGAAAAACTGTTTTTT. The encoded protein is CASSLATNEKLFF.